A selection of T cell receptor beta chains follows, all from one sample in a study of cytomegalovirus exposure and HLA in healthy donors. The repertoire was sequenced with immunoSEQ multiplex PCR; TCRdb's copy has only in-frame clones and lacks some. The table lists around 200,000 clones, 55% to 75% of them singletons, with 2.5% to 3% in the top ten. The specimen was PBMCs. The receptors derive from a middle-aged man in good health and CMV-seropositive. The CDR3 runs from the conserved cysteine through the conserved F or W. The D gene is left open where the match is weak. A clone size is listed for some rows: how often the clone was seen (once, few, many), or a class if it is expanded.

size: .
D: .
V: TRBV5-1
J: TRBJ1-1
CDR3: CASTLQGGSEAFF
DNA: TGCGCCAGCACATTACAGGGCGGCTCTGAAGCTTTCTTT

size: .
D: .
V: TRBV6-4
J: TRBJ1-1
CDR3: CASSDSTAPGEAFF
DNA: TGTGCCAGCAGTGACTCAACGGCGCCGGGGGAAGCTTTCTTT

size: .
D: .
V: TRBV7-9
J: TRBJ1-2
CDR3: CASSLITSYGYTF
DNA: TGTGCCAGCAGCTTAATAACTAGCTATGGCTACACCTTC

size: .
D: TRBD1
V: TRBV6-5
J: TRBJ2-3
CDR3: CASSSAGGYTDTQYF
DNA: TGTGCCAGCAGTTCAGCAGGGGGCTACACAGATACGCAGTATTTT

size: .
D: TRBD2
V: TRBV5-4
J: TRBJ2-3
CDR3: CASSFISGGRDTQYF
DNA: TGTGCCAGCAGCTTTATATCGGGGGGGAGAGATACGCAGTATTTT

size: .
D: TRBD1
V: TRBV4-3
J: TRBJ2-2
CDR3: CASSHYRGANTGELFF
DNA: TGCGCCAGCAGCCATTACAGGGGCGCGAACACCGGGGAGCTGTTTTTT

size: .
D: TRBD1
V: TRBV27
J: TRBJ2-7
CDR3: CASSLERGRRISEQYF
DNA: TGTGCCAGCAGTTTGGAGAGGGGGCGCAGGATTTCCGAGCAGTACTTC

size: once
D: .
V: TRBV5-4
J: TRBJ1-1
CDR3: CASKAGIGTEAFF
DNA: TGTGCCAGCAAGGCCGGGATCGGAACTGAAGCTTTCTTT

size: .
D: TRBD2
V: TRBV7-9
J: TRBJ2-3
CDR3: CASSFIGLAGTTDTQYF
DNA: TGTGCCAGCAGCTTCATTGGACTAGCGGGGACCACAGATACGCAGTATTTT

size: .
D: .
V: TRBV11-2
J: TRBJ1-1
CDR3: CASKRGGQGTEAFF
DNA: TGTGCCAGCAAACGGGGGGGGCAGGGCACTGAAGCTTTCTTT